This TCR beta chain was identified in a study of blood T cell repertoires in COVID-19 (dated by TCRdb to the early 2020s). Regarding the research as a whole: Collaborator samples came from the United States, Italy and Spain and covered acute and convalescent phases of COVID-19. The prospective study material was composed of cDNA or gDNA derived from T cells, B-cell-depleted T cells, or PBMCs. Deeply sampled blood TCRbeta repertoires from subjects exposed to, actively infected with, or recovered from COVID-19 were included in the dataset. A freely available public database, intended as a resource for researchers studying the immune response to SARS-CoV-2, is where the repertoires were released. Samples came from the ongoing ImmuneRACE study (first 160 participants) plus 1,254 subjects from 6 global collaborators. Sample metadata almost always included a de-identified subject ID, COVID-19 status, age in years and sex. Where available, HLA class I and class II types were taken from metadata supplied by the sample provider and were not determined by assay-based typing. What the work shows at the level of the full study, not this receptor alone: The quantity of clinical and demographic metadata differed by source and by participant and was supplied without curation.

In regard to this clone: Its recognized antigen is unknown. No quality values exist for individual bases; no much larger clone is one base distant.

Based on the germline V gene, the CDR1 and CDR2 sequences are SNHLY and FYNNEI. From the cysteine through the phenylalanine, the CDR3 covers 14 amino acids. Of the read, only the CDR3 DNA is kept; its 42 bases are in frame from base 1. The trim is 5 bases for V and 2 bases for J, with a gap of 10 bases between the germline ends. The immunoSEQ Assay, a bias-controlled multiplex PCR, was used to amplify TCRbeta CDR3 regions from genomic DNA. Per the authors' processing: The number of nucleated cells in each sample was estimated from the amplification of reference gene primers within the assay. To quantify the absolute abundance of each unique TCRbeta CDR3 rearrangement, sequence reads were collapsed and filtered. Productive Simpson clonality was computed per sample as the square root of Simpson's diversity index over productive rearrangements. Held by TCRdb, this immuneACCESS table contains in-frame sequences only and omits some clones. Under half of the omission traces to an unresolved V gene where checked; the cause of the rest is unknown. V and J calls and clone size are copied from that table; D and trimming were computed from the DNA. Here the sample has fewer than 300,000 clones; roughly 85% occur a single time. The ten largest clones represent 2.5% to 3% of the sample.

Each collaborating institution followed its own protocols to collect whole blood in K2EDTA tubes. For TCRbeta analysis, collaborators shipped samples as frozen whole blood, isolated PBMCs, or DNA extracted from either of those sample types. The TCR was taken from a woman aged 70-85 years with active or convalescent COVID-19. The rearranged chain carries TRBV2 and TRBJ1-5; possibly the D gene is TRBD1, per 5 matching bases. The sample was peripheral blood. For the CDR3, the sequence is CASSRSGGNQPQHF. The DNA sequence is given as TGTGCCAGCAGTCGTTCGGGGGGCAATCAGCCCCAGCATTTT.